The T cell receptor beta chain under discussion was sequenced for a study of early T cells in non-severe SARS-CoV-2 infection. On the study more broadly: Chains were unpaired, as sequencing was done on bulk RNA from unsorted whole blood.

As part of library construction, unique molecular identifiers were attached to individual cDNA molecules. One entry per CDR3 protein, called by TCRdb with MiXCR from the 5' RACE reads. The sample shows just over 60,000 distinct CDR3 sequences, more than 9% of them seen only once. Findings and caveats of the study: VDJdb matches were skewed toward anti-spike CD8 T cell responses.

The germline gives CDR1 MNHNS, CDR2 SASEGT. Trimming removed 6 bases from V and 10 bases from J, with 16 bases in between. The CDR3 length is 14 residues. This clonotype was picked up a small number of times. Antigen specificity is unknown. This sequence joins TRBV6-1 and TRBJ1-6, with D possibly being TRBD1 (5 bases). This sequence was found in an adult who was a healthcare worker with PCR-confirmed SARS-CoV-2 infection or an uninfected control (not recorded which). The sample was whole blood. CDR3 amino acids: CASRGEGAVSPLHF. The CDR3 DNA reads as TGTGCCAGCAGGGGAGAAGGGGCAGTATCACCCCTCCACTTT.